A single sample is the source of the 31 T cell receptor beta chains below, sequenced in a study of blood T cell repertoires in COVID-19. TCRdb keeps only in-frame clones here, not all; method: immunoSEQ multiplex PCR. The data contain around 99,000 clones, over 60% of them singletons. Sequenced: peripheral blood. The receptors derive from a man aged 45-65 years who had recovered from COVID-19.

This clone is medium-sized in the sample. The chain carries TRBV6-2 or TRBV6-3 and TRBJ2-1; possibly TRBD2 for D (5 bases). CDR1 MNHEY and CDR2 SVGEGT come from the germline V gene. The CDR3 loop spans 14 amino acids. V lost 2 bases to trimming and J lost 0 bases, with 5 bases between them. CDR3 nucleotides: TGTGCCAGCAGTTACGGGAGCTCCTACAATGAGCAGTTCTTC. Translated: CASSYGSSYNEQFF.

The chain uses TRBV19 and TRBJ2-3; 9 bases match TRBD2. Germline V CDR1 and CDR2: LNHDA, SQIVND (reference sequence). The CDR3 runs 14 residues. After removal of 7 bases from V and 2 bases from J, the junction contained 4 bases not matched to a gene. CDR3 protein: CASKPSGATDTQYF. In DNA form, the CDR3 reads TGTGCCAGTAAACCTAGCGGGGCCACAGATACGCAGTATTTT.

The rearrangement joins TRBV7-8 to TRBJ2-7; 8 positions agree with TRBD1. CDR3 length: 15 residues. The germline V gene has CDR1 SGHVS and CDR2 FQNEAQ. Trimming took 5 bases from V and 6 from J; bases not matched to a gene: 12. In nucleotides, the CDR3 is TGTGCCAGCAGCCCGGTTTTAGGACAGGGCGGCGAGCAGTACTTC. This encodes CASSPVLGQGGEQYF.

The rearrangement joins TRBV19 to TRBJ1-1; 9 positions agree with TRBD1. Germline-derived CDR1 and CDR2 are LNHDA and SQIVND (reference sequence). Unmatched junction bases numbered 5, after V lost 1 base and J lost 5 bases. This CDR3 has 15 amino acids. The CDR3 nucleotides are TGTGCCAGTAGTATAGCCGGACAGGGGATAACTGAAGCTTTCTTT. This translates into CASSIAGQGITEAFF.

The rearrangement joins TRBV28 to TRBJ2-7; 11 bases agree with TRBD2. Germline V gene sequence: CDR1 MDHEN, CDR2 SYDVKM. This CDR3 is built from 17 residues. With V trimmed by 6 bases and J by 0 bases, 10 bases remained unmatched. The CDR3 nucleotides read TGTGCCAGCAGACCCCGGCCTAGCGGGAGGAACTCCTACGAGCAGTACTTC. Translated: CASRPRPSGRNSYEQYF.

This clone was observed a single time. This chain connects TRBV7-8 to TRBJ2-1; TRBD2 aligns across 11 bases. The J segment lost 3 bases and the V segment lost 7 bases, leaving 8 bases of the junction unmatched. The germline V gene encodes CDR1 SGHVS and CDR2 FQNEAQ. There are 16 residues in the CDR3. DNA for the CDR3: TGTGCCAGCACACGGCCTGGGACTAGCGGCTACAATGAGCAGTTCTTC. As protein: CASTRPGTSGYNEQFF.

CDR3 in DNA: TGTGCCAGCAGCTTAGTACAGGCGAACACCGGGGAGCTGTTTTTT. Amino acid sequence: CASSLVQANTGELFF. This chain joins TRBV11-2 and TRBJ2-2, with a possible D match to TRBD1 (5 bases). This CDR3 comprises 15 residues. Germline assignment: CDR1 SGHAT and CDR2 FQNNGV. Deletions cut 1 base from V and 0 bases from J, with 6 bases between.

This chain uses TRBV5-6 with TRBJ1-2; TRBD1 matches at 7 bases. Unmatched junction bases numbered 2, after V lost 1 base and J lost 2 bases. Germline V gives CDR1 SGHDT, CDR2 YYEEEE. The CDR3 covers 14 residues. CDR3 sequence: CASSLPGQNYGYTF. In DNA, the CDR3 is TGTGCCAGCAGCTTGCCGGGACAGAACTATGGCTACACCTTC.

For the CDR3, the DNA is TGTGCCATCAGTCGGGACAGAGAATACTCCGATACGCAGTATTTT. This translates into CAISRDREYSDTQYF. V usage is TRBV10-3 and J usage is TRBJ2-3; the match to TRBD1 covers 7 bases. CDR1 is ENHRY, CDR2 SYGVKD, per germline. The V and J ends lost 5 bases and 6 bases, in that order; junction bases with no gene match: 11. This CDR3 is built from 15 residues.

The V and J genes are TRBV5-6 and TRBJ2-7; no firm D call. Germline loops: CDR1 SGHDT, CDR2 YYEEEE. The CDR3 contains 15 residues. V gave up 4 bases and J gave up 2 bases, with 16 bases separating them. The CDR3 nucleotides read TGTGCCAGCAGCCTGCTAGACCACCGACCCTACGAGCAGTACTTC. Protein: CASSLLDHRPYEQYF.

The chain recombines TRBV4-1 with TRBJ1-4; perhaps TRBD1 as D (5 bases). The CDR3 is made up of 16 amino acids. Germline CDR1 MGHRA, CDR2 YSYEKL. V was clipped by 0 bases and J by 1 base, with 9 bases between them. CDR3 region: CASSQDWGRTNEKLFF. CDR3 coding DNA: TGCGCCAGCAGCCAAGATTGGGGCAGAACTAATGAAAAACTGTTTTTT.

The rearrangement joins TRBV12-3 or TRBV12-4 to TRBJ1-5; 7 bases are a match to TRBD1. Trimming cost V 4 bases and J 4 bases; bases outside gene matches: 1. The CDR3 is 13 amino acids. DNA of the CDR3: TGTGCCAGCAGTTCACAGGGGAATCAGCCCCAGCATTTT. It is translated as CASSSQGNQPQHF.

For this clone: A read error may be the cause here, since a much bigger clone is one base away. DNA of the CDR3: TGTGCCGGCAGGGGACTAGCGGTGAACACCGGGGAGCTGTTTTTT. As protein: CAGRGLAVNTGELFF. The chain links TRBV2 to TRBJ2-2, with 11 positions matching TRBD2. The CDR3 contains 15 residues. Per the germline V gene, CDR1 is SNHLY and CDR2 is FYNNEI.

This chain joins TRBV29-1 and TRBJ1-5; no clear D gene. With 5 bases removed from V and 4 bases from J, the gap between germline ends came to 15 bases. The CDR3 loop spans 14 amino acids. CDR1 SQVTM and CDR2 ANQGSEA come from the germline V gene. The CDR3 bases are TGCAGCGTTAAGGAGACCGGTCAAAATCAGCCCCAGCATTTT. It yields the protein CSVKETGQNQPQHF.

This clone was seen a single time. V and J are TRBV5-4 and TRBJ1-1; D is undetermined. The germline CDR1 and CDR2 sequences are SGHNT and YYREEE (reference sequence). The V and J ends lost 4 bases and 0 bases respectively, with 10 bases between them. The CDR3 spans 14 residues. CDR3 sequence: CASSPDSMNTEAFF. The DNA for the CDR3 is TGTGCCAGCAGCCCCGATAGCATGAACACTGAAGCTTTCTTT.

V usage is TRBV3-1 (or the pseudogene TRBV3-2) and J usage is TRBJ2-1; TRBD2 agrees at 12 bases. Germline trimming cut 8 bases from V and 9 bases from J; bases unmatched to any gene: 2. Germline CDR1 and CDR2: LGHDT and YNNKEL (reference sequence). The CDR3 consists of 12 residues. The CDR3: CASQLAGGEQFF. The CDR3 nucleotides are TGTGCCAGCCAACTAGCGGGAGGTGAGCAGTTCTTC.

The CDR3 DNA reads as TGTGCCAGCAGTGGATGGGCAGCGGCTAATCAGCCCCAGCATTTT. It is translated as CASSGWAAANQPQHF. The chain combines TRBV2 with TRBJ1-5; D is uncertain. The CDR3 is 15 amino acids. Trimming left V 4 bases short and J 4 bases short, with 14 bases between. Looked up from germline, CDR1 is SNHLY and CDR2 is FYNNEI.

The table lists this clone with many counts. This chain uses TRBV21-1 with TRBJ1-2; the table's D call, TRBD1, was not checked against the DNA. TRBV21-1 is classified as a pseudogene. CDR3 length: 18 residues. Here the CDR3 DNA reads TGTGCCAGCAGCAAATTTCATTTTGGACAGGGCGTTAACTATGGCTACACCTTC. Its translation: CASSKFHFGQGVNYGYTF.

The sample holds a few counts of this clone. This chain uses TRBV5-1 with TRBJ1-2; 9 bases agree with TRBD1. With V trimmed by 5 bases and J by 13 bases, 9 bases remained unmatched. The CDR3 contains 12 residues. CDR1 and CDR2 (germline): SGHRS, YFSETQ. The CDR3 DNA sequence: TGCGCCAGCAGACCCGGACAGGGGCCGTTCACCTTC. Amino acids: CASRPGQGPFTF.

The chain links TRBV7-3 to TRBJ2-7, with D possibly TRBD2 on 6 matching bases. The V end lost 1 base, the J end lost 7 bases, and 11 bases lay between the germline ends. Germline lookup yields CDR1 SGHTA and CDR2 FQGTGA. CDR3 length: 13 amino acids. The CDR3 region is CASSLRSGREQYF. CDR3 DNA: TGTGCCAGCAGCTTAAGGAGTGGGAGGGAGCAGTACTTC.

The rearrangement joins TRBV18 to TRBJ2-5; 7 positions agree with TRBD1. The CDR3 runs 15 residues. Germline V gene data show CDR1 as KGHSH and CDR2 as LQKENI. V was clipped by 4 bases and J by 1 base; unmatched bases: 6. The CDR3 is CASSRQGLSQETQYF. CDR3 DNA: TGTGCCAGCTCACGACAGGGTCTATCCCAAGAGACCCAGTACTTC.

The rearrangement uses TRBV5-1 and TRBJ2-3, with D perhaps matching TRBD2 (6 bases). Per germline, CDR1 SGHRS and CDR2 YFSETQ. The V end lost 4 bases, the J end lost 1 base, and 13 bases lay between the germline ends. The CDR3 consists of 15 residues. The CDR3 nucleotides are TGCGCCAGCAGCGCGGGTCCGGGAGGCACAGATACGCAGTATTTT. Protein product: CASSAGPGGTDTQYF.

The V call is TRBV28, the J call TRBJ2-3; 13 bases are a match to TRBD2. Germline V gene lookup returns CDR1 MDHEN and CDR2 SYDVKM. The CDR3 consists of 17 residues. V lost 2 bases to trimming and J lost 5 bases; unmatched junction nucleotides: 7. Written as DNA, the CDR3 is TGTGCCAGCAGTTTACCGGGACTAGCGGGGACCCGAGATACGCAGTATTTT. Residues: CASSLPGLAGTRDTQYF.

The chain uses TRBV6-5 and TRBJ2-7, with 7 bases that match TRBD1. Unmatched junction bases numbered 0, after V lost 4 bases and J lost 0 bases. CDR1 and CDR2 from the germline V gene are MNHEY and SVGAGI. The CDR3 consists of 13 residues. This CDR3 reads CASSWDSSYEQYF. The DNA of the CDR3 is TGTGCCAGCAGTTGGGACAGCTCCTACGAGCAGTACTTC.

This clone was counted once. The chain is built from TRBV27 and TRBJ1-6; D gene uncertain. V was pared by 5 bases and J by 6 bases, with 17 bases between. Germline CDR1 is MNHEY and CDR2 is SMNVEV (reference sequence). The CDR3 runs 16 residues. The CDR3 spells CASSSRPDFFNSPLHF. The CDR3 DNA follows: TGTGCCAGCAGTAGCCGCCCCGATTTTTTTAATTCACCCCTCCACTTT.

This chain uses TRBV3-1 (or the pseudogene TRBV3-2) with TRBJ1-2, with TRBD1 matching over 8 bases. The CDR3 runs 15 residues. With 6 bases clipped from V and 0 bases from J, the junction kept 6 bases outside the gene matches. The germline CDR1 and CDR2 sequences are LGHDT and YNNKEL (reference sequence). The CDR3 loop is CASRDRVNPNYGYTF. Here the CDR3 DNA reads TGTGCCAGCAGGGACAGGGTGAACCCTAACTATGGCTACACCTTC.

This chain links TRBV19 with TRBJ1-3, with D perhaps TRBD1 (5 bases). CDR1 and CDR2 (germline): LNHDA, SQIVND (reference sequence). V gave up 4 bases and J gave up 9 bases, with 10 bases separating them. This CDR3 comprises 12 residues. This CDR3 is CASSTQGGTIYF. The CDR3 DNA reads as TGTGCCAGTAGTACGCAGGGAGGCACCATATATTTT.

The sample holds a few counts of this clone. This chain uses TRBV2 with TRBJ2-7, with 7 bases that match TRBD1. Trimming removed 5 bases from V and 0 bases from J; junction bases left unmatched: 4. The CDR3 covers 14 residues. The germline CDR1 and CDR2 sequences are SNHLY and FYNNEI. The CDR3 coding sequence is TGTGCCAGCAGTTACGGACAGGTCTCCTACGAGCAGTACTTC. Its translation is CASSYGQVSYEQYF.

The chain is built from TRBV3-1 (or the pseudogene TRBV3-2) and TRBJ2-2; D unclear. V was cut by 6 bases and J by 7 bases, with 9 bases left in between. CDR1 and CDR2 from the germline V gene are LGHDT and YNNKEL (reference sequence). CDR3 size: 12 residues. In DNA form, the CDR3 reads TGTGCCAGCAGACCCACAAACGGGGAGCTGTTTTTT. It is translated as CASRPTNGELFF.

The V gene is TRBV5-1, the J gene TRBJ2-7, with TRBD2 as a possible D gene (6 bases). V gave up 4 bases and J gave up 3 bases, with 14 bases separating them. This CDR3 has 14 amino acids. In germline, CDR1 is SGHRS, CDR2 YFSETQ. CDR3 bases: TGCGCCAGCAGCCCGGACGGAGGGATCTACGAGCAGTACTTC. Translating it yields CASSPDGGIYEQYF. Combining the CDR3 with reference TRBV5-1 and TRBJ2-7 gives the whole variable domain KAGVTQTPRYLIKTRGQQVTLSCSPISGHRSVSWYQQTPGQGLQFLFEYFSETQRNKGNFPGRFSGRQFSNSRSEMNVSTLELGDSALYLCASSPDGGIYEQYFGPGTRLTVT.

This chain joins TRBV20-1 and TRBJ1-1; possibly TRBD1 for D (6 bases). From germline, CDR1 is DFQATT and CDR2 SNEGSKA (reference sequence). The CDR3 has 13 residues. The V end lost 3 bases, the J end lost 5 bases, and 13 bases lay between the germline ends. This chain's CDR3 is CSASKGVVTEAFF. As DNA, the CDR3 is TGCAGTGCTAGTAAGGGGGTGGTGACTGAAGCTTTCTTT.